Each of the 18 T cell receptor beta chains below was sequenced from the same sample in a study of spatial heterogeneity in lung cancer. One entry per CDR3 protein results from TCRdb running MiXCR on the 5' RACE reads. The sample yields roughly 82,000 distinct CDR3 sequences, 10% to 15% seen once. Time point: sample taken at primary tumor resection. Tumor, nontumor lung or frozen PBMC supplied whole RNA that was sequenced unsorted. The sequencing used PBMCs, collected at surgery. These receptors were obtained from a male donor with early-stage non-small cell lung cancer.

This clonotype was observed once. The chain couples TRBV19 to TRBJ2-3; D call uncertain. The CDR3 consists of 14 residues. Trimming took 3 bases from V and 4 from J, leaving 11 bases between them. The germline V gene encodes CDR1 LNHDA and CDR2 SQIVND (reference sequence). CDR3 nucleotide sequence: TGTGCCAGTAGTATCGCGGCCCCTCCAGATACGCAGTATTTT. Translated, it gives CASSIAAPPDTQYF.

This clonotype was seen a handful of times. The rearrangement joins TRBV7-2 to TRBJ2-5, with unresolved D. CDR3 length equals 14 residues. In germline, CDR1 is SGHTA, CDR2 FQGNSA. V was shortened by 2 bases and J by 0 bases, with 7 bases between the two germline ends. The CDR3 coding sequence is TGTGCCAGCAGCTTACGAATTTACCAAGAGACCCAGTACTTC. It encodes CASSLRIYQETQYF. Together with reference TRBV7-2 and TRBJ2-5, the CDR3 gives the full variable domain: GAGVSQSPSNKVTEKGKDVELRCDPISGHTALYWYRQSLGQGLEFLIYFQGNSAPDKSGLPSDRFSAERTGGSVSTLTIQRTQQEDSAVYLCASSLRIYQETQYFGPGTRLLVL.

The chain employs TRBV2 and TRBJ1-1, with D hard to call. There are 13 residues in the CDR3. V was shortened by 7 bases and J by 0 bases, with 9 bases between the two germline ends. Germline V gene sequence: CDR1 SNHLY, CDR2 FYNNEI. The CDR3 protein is CASISDLNTEAFF. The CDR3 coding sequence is TGTGCCAGCATATCGGATTTGAACACTGAAGCTTTCTTT.

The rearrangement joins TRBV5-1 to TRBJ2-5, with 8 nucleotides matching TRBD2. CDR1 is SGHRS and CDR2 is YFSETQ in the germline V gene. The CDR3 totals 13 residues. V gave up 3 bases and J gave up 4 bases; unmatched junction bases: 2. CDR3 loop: CASSSGGGETQYF. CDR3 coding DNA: TGCGCCAGCAGCTCCGGGGGGGGAGAGACCCAGTACTTC.

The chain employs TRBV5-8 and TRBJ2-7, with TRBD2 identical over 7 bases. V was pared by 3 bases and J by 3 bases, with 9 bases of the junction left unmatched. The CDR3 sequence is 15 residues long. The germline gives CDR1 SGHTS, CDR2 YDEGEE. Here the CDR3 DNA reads TGTGCCAGCAGCTGGGGACCGTCGGGGGGCTACGAGCAGTACTTC. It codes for CASSWGPSGGYEQYF.

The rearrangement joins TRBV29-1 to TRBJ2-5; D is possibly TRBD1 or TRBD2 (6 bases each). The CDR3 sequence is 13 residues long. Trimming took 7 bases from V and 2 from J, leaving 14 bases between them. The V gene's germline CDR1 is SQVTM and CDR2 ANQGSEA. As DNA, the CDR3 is TGCAGCGGGAGGGGACAAAATCAAGAGACCCAGTACTTC. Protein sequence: CSGRGQNQETQYF.

The CDR3 protein is CASSLRPYSGELFF. Here the CDR3 DNA reads TGTGCCAGCAGCCTACGACCTTATTCCGGGGAGCTGTTTTTT. The chain employs TRBV9 and TRBJ2-2; D is unclear. Trimming stripped 4 bases from V and 6 bases from J, with 13 bases between. This CDR3 is 14 amino acids long. Germline-derived CDR1 and CDR2 are SGDLS and YYNGEE.

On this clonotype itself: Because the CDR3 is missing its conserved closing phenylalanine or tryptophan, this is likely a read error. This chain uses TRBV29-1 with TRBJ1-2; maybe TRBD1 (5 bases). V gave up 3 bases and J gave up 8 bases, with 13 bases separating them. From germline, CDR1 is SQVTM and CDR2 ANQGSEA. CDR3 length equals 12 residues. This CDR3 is CSVENAGRGYTL. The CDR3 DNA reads TGCAGCGTTGAGAACGCAGGGAGAGGCTACACCTTA.

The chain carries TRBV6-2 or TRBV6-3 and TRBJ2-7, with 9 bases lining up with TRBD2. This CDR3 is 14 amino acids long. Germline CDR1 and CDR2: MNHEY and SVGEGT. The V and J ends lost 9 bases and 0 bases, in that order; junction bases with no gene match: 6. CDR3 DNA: TGTGCCAGTGACGGTAGCGGGAGCTCCTACGAGCAGTACTTC. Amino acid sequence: CASDGSGSSYEQYF.

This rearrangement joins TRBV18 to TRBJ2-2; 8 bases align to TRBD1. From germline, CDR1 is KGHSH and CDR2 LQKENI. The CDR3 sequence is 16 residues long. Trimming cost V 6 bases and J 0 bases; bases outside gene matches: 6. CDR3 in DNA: TGTGCCAGCTCCTATCTCAGGGGGCCGAACACCGGGGAGCTGTTTTTT. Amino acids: CASSYLRGPNTGELFF.

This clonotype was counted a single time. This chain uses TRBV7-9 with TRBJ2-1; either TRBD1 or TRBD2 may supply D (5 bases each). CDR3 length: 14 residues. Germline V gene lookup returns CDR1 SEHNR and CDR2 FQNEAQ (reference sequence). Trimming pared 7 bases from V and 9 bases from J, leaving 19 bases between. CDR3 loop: CASTPPGPRGEQFF. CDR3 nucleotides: TGTGCCAGCACCCCTCCGGGGCCGCGCGGTGAGCAGTTCTTC.

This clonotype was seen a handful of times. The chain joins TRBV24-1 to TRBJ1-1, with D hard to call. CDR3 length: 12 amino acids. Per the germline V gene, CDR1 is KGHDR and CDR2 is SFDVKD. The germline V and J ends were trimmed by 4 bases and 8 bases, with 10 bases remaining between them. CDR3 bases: TGTGCCACCAGTGAAAGGAAGGCGGAAGCTTTCTTT. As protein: CATSERKAEAFF.

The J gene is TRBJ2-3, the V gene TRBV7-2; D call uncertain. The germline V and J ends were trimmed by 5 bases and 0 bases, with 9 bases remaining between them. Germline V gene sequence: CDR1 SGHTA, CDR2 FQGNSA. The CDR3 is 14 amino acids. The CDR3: CASSKEFSTDTQYF. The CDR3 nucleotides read TGTGCCAGCAGCAAGGAGTTTAGCACAGATACGCAGTATTTT. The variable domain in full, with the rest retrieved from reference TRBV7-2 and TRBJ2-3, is GAGVSQSPSNKVTEKGKDVELRCDPISGHTALYWYRQSLGQGLEFLIYFQGNSAPDKSGLPSDRFSAERTGGSVSTLTIQRTQQEDSAVYLCASSKEFSTDTQYFGPGTRLTVL.

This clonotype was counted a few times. The DNA of the CDR3 is TGTGCCAGCAGTTACTCAGGGGGCCAAGGGTACTTC. Its protein product is CASSYSGGQGYF. The V and J genes are TRBV6-6 and TRBJ2-7; 7 bases align to TRBD1. V dropped 0 bases and J dropped 12; count of bases not matched to a gene: 5. The CDR3 length is 12 residues. From germline, CDR1 is MNHNY and CDR2 SVGAGI (reference sequence).

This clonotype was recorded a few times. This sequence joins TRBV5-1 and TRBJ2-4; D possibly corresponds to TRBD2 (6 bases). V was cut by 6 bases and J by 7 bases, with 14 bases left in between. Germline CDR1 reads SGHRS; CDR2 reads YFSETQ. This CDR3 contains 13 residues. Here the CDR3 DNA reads TGCGCCAGCAAGGAGGGAGGCGGTAACATTCAGTACTTC. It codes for CASKEGGGNIQYF.

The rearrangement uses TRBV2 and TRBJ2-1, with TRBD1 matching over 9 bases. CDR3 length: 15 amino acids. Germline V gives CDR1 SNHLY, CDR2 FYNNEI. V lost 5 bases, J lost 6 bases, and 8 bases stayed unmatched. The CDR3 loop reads CASSPPGQGFNEQFF. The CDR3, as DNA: TGTGCCAGCAGTCCCCCGGGACAGGGATTCAATGAGCAGTTCTTC.

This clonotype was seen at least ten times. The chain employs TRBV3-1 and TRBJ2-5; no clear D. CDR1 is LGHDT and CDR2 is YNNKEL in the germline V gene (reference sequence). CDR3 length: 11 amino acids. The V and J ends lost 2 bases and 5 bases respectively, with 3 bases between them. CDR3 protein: CASSQWETQYF. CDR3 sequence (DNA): TGTGCCAGCAGCCAATGGGAGACCCAGTACTTC.

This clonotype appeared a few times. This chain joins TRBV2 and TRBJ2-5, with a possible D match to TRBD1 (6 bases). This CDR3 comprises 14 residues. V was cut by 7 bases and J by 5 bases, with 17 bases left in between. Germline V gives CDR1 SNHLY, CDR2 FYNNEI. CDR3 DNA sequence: TGTGCCAGCACTTTACAGGGCGCAAAGGAGACCCAGTACTTC. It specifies CASTLQGAKETQYF.